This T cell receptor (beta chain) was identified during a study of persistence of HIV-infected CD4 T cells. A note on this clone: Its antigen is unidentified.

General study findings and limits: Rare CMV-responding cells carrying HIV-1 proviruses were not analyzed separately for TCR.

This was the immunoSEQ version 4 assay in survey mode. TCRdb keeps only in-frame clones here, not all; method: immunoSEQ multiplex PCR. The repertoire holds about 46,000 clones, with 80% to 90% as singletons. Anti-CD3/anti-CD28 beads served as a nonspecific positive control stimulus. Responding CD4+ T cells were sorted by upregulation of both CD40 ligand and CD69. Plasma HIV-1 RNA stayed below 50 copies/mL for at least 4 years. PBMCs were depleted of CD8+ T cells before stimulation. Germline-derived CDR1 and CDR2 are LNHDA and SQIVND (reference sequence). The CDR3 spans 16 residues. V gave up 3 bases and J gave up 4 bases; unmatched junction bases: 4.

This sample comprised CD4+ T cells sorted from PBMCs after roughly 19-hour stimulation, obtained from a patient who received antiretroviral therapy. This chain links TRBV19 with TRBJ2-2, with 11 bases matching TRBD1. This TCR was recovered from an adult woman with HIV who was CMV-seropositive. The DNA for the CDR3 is TGTGCCAGTAGTATTATAGGGACAGGGGGCACCGGGGAGCTGTTTTTT. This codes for CASSIIGTGGTGELFF. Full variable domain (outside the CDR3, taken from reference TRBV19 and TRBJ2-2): DGGITQSPKYLFRKEGQNVTLSCEQNLNHDAMYWYRQDPGQGLRLIYYSQIVNDFQKGDIAEGYSVSREKKESFPLTVTSAQKNPTAFYLCASSIIGTGGTGELFFGEGSRLTVL.